Following are 4 T cell receptor beta chains from one sample sequenced in a study of tumor-infiltrating lymphocytes in primary liver carcinoma. The authors took blood RNA from unsorted whole blood and also extracted germline DNA. Priming with a constant-region primer yielded TCR beta cDNA from about 510 ng total RNA. Nested multiplex PCR, run for three rounds with slightly modified ARM-PCR, yielded TCR beta libraries. TRBV1-TRBV30 forward primers paired with a C-beta reverse primer drove the first two PCR rounds, approximately 11 cycles each. TCRdb re-called the multiplex PCR reads with MiXCR, one entry per CDR3 protein. Of around 330,000 distinct CDR3 sequences in the sample, over 55% were seen once. Sequenced: peripheral blood. Receptor source: a man between 40 and 49 years old with primary liver carcinoma and hepatitis B virus infection.

The DNA of the CDR3 is TGCGCCAGCAGCCCGATACCGACAGGGGAGCAGTTCTTC. Its protein is CASSPIPTGEQFF. The V and J genes are TRBV5-1 and TRBJ2-1; 7 bases match TRBD1. CDR1 and CDR2 from the germline V gene are SGHRS and YFSETQ. The ends lost 4 bases at V and 10 bases at J; junction bases unmatched: 8. CDR3 length equals 13 residues. Variable domain in full (rest from reference TRBV5-1 and TRBJ2-1): KAGVTQTPRYLIKTRGQQVTLSCSPISGHRSVSWYQQTPGQGLQFLFEYFSETQRNKGNFPGRFSGRQFSNSRSEMNVSTLELGDSALYLCASSPIPTGEQFFGPGTRLTVL.

This clonotype was seen only a few times. This may be a read error: a much more frequent sequence differs by one nucleotide. J is TRBJ2-1 and V is TRBV6-2 or TRBV6-3, with D tentatively TRBD1 (6 bases). V lost 5 bases and J 2 bases, leaving 16 bases between the germline ends. Germline loops: CDR1 MNHEY, CDR2 SVGEGT. The CDR3 spans 16 residues. CDR3 amino acids: CASSPWGKGAYNEQFF. CDR3 nucleotide sequence: TGTGCCAGCAGTCCCTGGGGGAAGGGGGCCTACAATGAGCAGTTCTTC.

Only a few counts were recorded for this clonotype. The chain has TRBV21-1 and TRBJ1-5; the listed D gene, TRBD1, was not tested against the DNA. TRBV21-1 is recorded as a pseudogene. The CDR3 length is 17 residues. This CDR3 is CASSKALRDPGGQPQHF. The DNA of the CDR3 is TGTGCCAGCAGCAAAGCGCTCAGGGACCCCGGAGGTCAGCCCCAGCATTTT.

This clonotype was found many times. CDR3 sequence reads: CASSYALIRGQETQYF. In DNA, the CDR3 is TGTGCCAGCAGTTACGCCCTTATCAGGGGCCAAGAGACCCAGTACTTC. The chain employs TRBV6-6 and TRBJ2-5; a possible D gene is TRBD1 (6 bases). Per the germline V gene, CDR1 is MNHNY and CDR2 is SVGAGI (reference sequence). CDR3 size: 16 residues. With 2 bases removed from V and 1 base from J, the gap between germline ends came to 14 bases.